The 17 T cell receptor beta chains reported below all come from one sample, sequenced in a study of regulatory T cells in long-lasting Graves disease. To make TCR beta libraries, researchers used iRepertoire HTBI primers and Arm-PCR of CDR3 regions. MiXCR, applied by TCRdb to the multiplex PCR reads, yields one record per CDR3 protein. The table includes approximately 350,000 distinct CDR3 sequences, roughly 12% detected once. Time point here: newly diagnosed GD, antithyroid drugs for less than 3 months. PBMC RNA served as the TCR library source. These records were also assigned to another study, of T cells in Graves' hyperthyroidism and ophthalmopathy.

The specimen was peripheral blood mononuclear cells (PBMCs), collected at new diagnosis, from a patient treated with antithyroid drugs. The receptors come from a young woman with Graves disease.

This clonotype was seen a few times. The V gene is TRBV5-6, the J gene TRBJ1-1; the D gene is possibly TRBD1 (6 bases). V was pared by 4 bases and J by 1 base, with 20 bases between. The germline V gene encodes CDR1 SGHDT and CDR2 YYEEEE. CDR3 length: 17 amino acids. CDR3 amino acids: CASSLAMGAVGNTEAFF. The CDR3 DNA reads as TGTGCCAGCAGCCTTGCGATGGGGGCGGTTGGGAACACTGAAGCTTTCTTT. Variable domain in full (rest from reference TRBV5-6 and TRBJ1-1): DAGVTQSPTHLIKTRGQQVTLRCSPKSGHDTVSWYQQALGQGPQFIFQYYEEEERQRGNFPDRFSGHQFPNYSSELNVNALLLGDSALYLCASSLAMGAVGNTEAFFGQGTRLTVV.

The rearrangement joins TRBV7-9 to TRBJ2-1; 7 nucleotides match TRBD2. CDR3 length equals 12 residues. Germline V gene lookup returns CDR1 SEHNR and CDR2 FQNEAQ (reference sequence). Trimming removed 3 bases from V and 14 bases from J; junction bases left unmatched: 7. The CDR3 loop reads CASSFPGLGEFF. DNA of the CDR3: TGTGCCAGCAGCTTCCCAGGACTAGGAGAGTTCTTC.

V gene TRBV19 combines with J gene TRBJ2-2; the D is unclear. The CDR3 spans 15 residues. With 3 bases removed from V and 0 bases from J, the gap between germline ends came to 8 bases. Germline lookup yields CDR1 LNHDA and CDR2 SQIVND (reference sequence). The CDR3 reads CASSMWSANTGELFF. The CDR3 nucleotides read TGTGCCAGTAGTATGTGGAGCGCGAACACCGGGGAGCTGTTTTTT.

This clonotype was observed a handful of times. The rearrangement uses TRBV5-1 and TRBJ2-2, with 8 bases aligning to TRBD1. The J segment lost 4 bases and the V segment lost 4 bases, leaving 9 bases of the junction unmatched. The CDR3 is made up of 16 amino acids. Germline-derived CDR1 and CDR2 are SGHRS and YFSETQ. The CDR3 coding sequence is TGCGCCAGCAGCCCCGGGGCGACAGGGGCCACCGGGGAGCTGTTTTTT. Translation: CASSPGATGATGELFF.

The sample holds a few counts of this clonotype. V gene TRBV4-3 combines with J gene TRBJ2-1; 8 bases line up with TRBD2. CDR3 length equals 17 residues. From germline, CDR1 is LGHNA and CDR2 YSLEER. V lost 4 bases, J lost 3 bases, and 11 bases stayed unmatched. CDR3 residues: CASSPSFGGAVYNEQFF. The CDR3 DNA is TGCGCCAGCAGCCCCTCTTTCGGGGGGGCCGTCTACAATGAGCAGTTCTTC.

Ten or more counts support this clonotype. The chain employs TRBV28 and TRBJ2-7; D call uncertain. With 3 bases removed from V and 6 bases from J, the gap between germline ends came to 15 bases. The CDR3 runs to 14 residues. Germline loops: CDR1 MDHEN, CDR2 SYDVKM. CDR3 nucleotide sequence: TGTGCCAGCAGTTTCGTGCCCAATGCGCGCGAGCAGTACTTC. Translating gives CASSFVPNAREQYF.

The rearrangement joins TRBV5-1 to TRBJ2-1; the D is unclear. From germline, CDR1 is SGHRS and CDR2 YFSETQ. The CDR3 is 12 residues long. Trimming removed 1 base from V and 6 bases from J, with 5 bases in between. The CDR3 sequence is CASSLYSNEQFF. In DNA, the CDR3 is TGCGCCAGCAGCTTGTACAGCAATGAGCAGTTCTTC.

This clonotype was counted between two and nine times. DNA for the CDR3: TGTGCCAGCAGCCAAGAGATCGGGGGCTCCTACAATGAGCAGTTCTTC. Its translation: CASSQEIGGSYNEQFF. This chain uses TRBV4-2 with TRBJ2-1; D is perhaps TRBD2 (6 bases). The CDR3 contains 16 residues. Trimming cost V 0 bases and J 0 bases, with 9 bases left between them. CDR1 and CDR2 from the germline V gene are LGHNA and YNFKEQ.

With respect to this clonotype: This may come from a read error, since a much larger clone is one base off. V and J are TRBV28 and TRBJ2-5; D may be TRBD2 (5 bases). The CDR3 runs 13 residues. Germline lookup yields CDR1 MDHEN and CDR2 SYDVKM. V was pared by 3 bases and J by 5 bases, with 10 bases between. The CDR3 region is CASSLEVSETQYF. In DNA form, the CDR3 reads TGTGCCAGCAGTTTGGAGGTCTCGGAGACCCAGTACTTC.

This clonotype has a count of ten or more. The CDR3 nucleotides are TGTGCCAGCAGCTCGGGAACGGGAACTGAAGCTTTCTTT. Protein product: CASSSGTGTEAFF. The V gene is TRBV28, the J gene TRBJ1-1, with D unresolved. CDR3 size: 13 residues. V dropped 6 bases and J dropped 5 bases, with 13 bases sitting between them. CDR1 and CDR2 (germline): MDHEN, SYDVKM.

The chain uses TRBV20-1 and TRBJ1-1, with a possible D match to TRBD1 (5 bases). CDR1 is DFQATT and CDR2 is SNEGSKA in the germline V gene (reference sequence). CDR3 length equals 15 residues. Trimming left V 3 bases short and J 0 bases short, with 14 bases between. The CDR3 here is CSASLLGGMNTEAFF. The CDR3 DNA is TGCAGTGCTAGCCTCTTGGGGGGAATGAACACTGAAGCTTTCTTT.

The chain has TRBV5-1 and TRBJ2-5; 9 bases line up with TRBD1. Germline loops: CDR1 SGHRS, CDR2 YFSETQ. V shed 4 bases and J 2 bases; nucleotides not matched to a gene: 9. CDR3 length equals 16 residues. DNA of the CDR3: TGCGCCAGCAGCGGGAGAGCCGGGACAGGGCAAGAGACCCAGTACTTC. Amino acid sequence: CASSGRAGTGQETQYF.

Only a few counts were recorded for this clonotype. This may be a read error: a much more frequent sequence differs by one nucleotide. V usage is TRBV19 and J usage is TRBJ1-2; 9 nucleotides agree with TRBD1. Germline CDR1 LNHDA, CDR2 SQIVND (reference sequence). This CDR3 has 16 amino acids. V lost 8 bases, J lost 2 bases, and 12 bases stayed unmatched. The CDR3 nucleotides read TGTGCCAGTGGCCCACTCGGACAGGGGCCCAACTATGGCTACACCTTC. Its protein is CASGPLGQGPNYGYTF.

The gene calls are TRBV20-1 and TRBJ2-7; D remains unclear. V gave up 0 bases and J gave up 1 base, with 13 bases separating them. The CDR3 totals 15 residues. Germline CDR1 reads DFQATT; CDR2 reads SNEGSKA (reference sequence). Written as DNA, the CDR3 is TGCAGTGCTAGAGATCCCCGGGTTTCATCCTACGAGCAGTACTTC. Encoded protein: CSARDPRVSSYEQYF.

This clonotype was seen ten or more times. The rearrangement uses TRBV6-2 or TRBV6-3 and TRBJ2-6; 7 bases are shared with TRBD1. The CDR3 totals 17 residues. V lost 6 bases to trimming and J lost 0 bases; unmatched junction nucleotides: 8. Germline CDR1 MNHEY, CDR2 SVGEGT. CDR3 region: CASSRGQRLSGANVLTF. CDR3 DNA sequence: TGTGCCAGCAGCAGGGGACAGAGGCTCTCTGGGGCCAACGTCCTGACTTTC.

This clonotype has a count of ten or more. V gene TRBV6-5 combines with J gene TRBJ2-5; no reliable D call. Germline CDR1 is MNHEY and CDR2 is SVGAGI. This CDR3 region has 16 residues. Trimming removed 1 base from V and 5 bases from J, with 17 bases in between. This chain's CDR3 is CASSYFRPRARETQYF. In nucleotides, the CDR3 is TGTGCCAGCAGTTACTTCCGCCCACGGGCTCGGGAGACCCAGTACTTC.

This clonotype was observed many times. The CDR3 here is CASSLEGWQPQHF. The CDR3 nucleotides are TGTGCCAGCAGTTTAGAGGGCTGGCAGCCCCAGCATTTT. This sequence joins TRBV12-3 or TRBV12-4 and TRBJ1-5, with D uncertain. V lost 1 base, J lost 7 bases, and 8 bases lay in between. The CDR3 spans 13 residues.